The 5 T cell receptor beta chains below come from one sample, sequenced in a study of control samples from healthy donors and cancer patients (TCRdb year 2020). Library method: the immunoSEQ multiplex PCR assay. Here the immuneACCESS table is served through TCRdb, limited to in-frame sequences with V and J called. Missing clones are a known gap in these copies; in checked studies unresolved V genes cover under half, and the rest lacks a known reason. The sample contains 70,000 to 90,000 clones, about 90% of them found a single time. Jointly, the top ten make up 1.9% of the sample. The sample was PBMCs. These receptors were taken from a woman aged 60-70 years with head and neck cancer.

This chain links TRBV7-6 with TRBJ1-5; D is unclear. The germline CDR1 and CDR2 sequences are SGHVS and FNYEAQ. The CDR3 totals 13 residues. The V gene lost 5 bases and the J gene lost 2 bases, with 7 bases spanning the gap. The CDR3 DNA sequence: TGTGCCAGCAGCCTTACCGGCAATCAGCCCCAGCATTTT. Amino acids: CASSLTGNQPQHF. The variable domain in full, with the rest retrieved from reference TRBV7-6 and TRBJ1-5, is GAGVSQSPRYKVTKRGQDVALRCDPISGHVSLYWYRQALGQGPEFLTYFNYEAQQDKSGLPNDRFSAERPEGSISTLTIQRTEQRDSAMYRCASSLTGNQPQHFGDGTRLSIL.

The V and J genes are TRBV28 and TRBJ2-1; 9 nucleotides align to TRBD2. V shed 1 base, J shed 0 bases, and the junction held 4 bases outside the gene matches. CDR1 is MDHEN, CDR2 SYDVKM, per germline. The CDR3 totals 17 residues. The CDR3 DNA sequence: TGTGCCAGCAGTTTATTTGGACTAGCGAACTCCTACAATGAGCAGTTCTTC. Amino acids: CASSLFGLANSYNEQFF.

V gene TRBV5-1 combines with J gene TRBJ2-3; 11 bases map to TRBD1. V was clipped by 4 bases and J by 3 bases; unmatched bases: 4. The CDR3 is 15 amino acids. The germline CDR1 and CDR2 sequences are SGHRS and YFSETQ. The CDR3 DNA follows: TGCGCCAGCAGCCAAGGACAGGGGGCTACAGATACGCAGTATTTT. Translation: CASSQGQGATDTQYF.

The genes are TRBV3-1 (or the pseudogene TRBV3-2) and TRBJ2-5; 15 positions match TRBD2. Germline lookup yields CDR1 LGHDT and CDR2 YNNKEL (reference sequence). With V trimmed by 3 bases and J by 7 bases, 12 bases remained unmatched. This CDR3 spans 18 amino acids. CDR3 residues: CASSQVGTSGRSQGTQYF. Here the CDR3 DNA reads TGTGCCAGCAGCCAGGTGGGGACTAGCGGGAGGTCCCAGGGGACCCAGTACTTC.

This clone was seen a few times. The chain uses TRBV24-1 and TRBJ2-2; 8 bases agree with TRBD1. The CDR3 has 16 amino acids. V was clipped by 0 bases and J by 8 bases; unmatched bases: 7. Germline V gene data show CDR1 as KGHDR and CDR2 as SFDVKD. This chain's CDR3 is CATSDLDGQGGGELFF. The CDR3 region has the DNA TGTGCCACCAGTGATTTGGATGGACAGGGCGGTGGGGAGCTGTTTTTT.